Listed here are 3 T cell receptor beta chains from one sample, sequenced in a study of T-cell reconstitution after alpha-beta-depleted transplantation in children. Unique molecular identifiers were built into the TCRbeta library. TCRdb re-derived calls from the PCR reads in MiXCR, one entry per CDR3 protein. The table includes fewer than 250,000 distinct CDR3 sequences, approximately 19% detected once. Sequencing used PBMCs, mostly from graft donor cells, obtained 360 days after TCRalphabeta/CD19-depleted stem cell transplant. Receptor source: a male patient aged 2-15 years who had a stem cell transplant for acute lymphoblastic leukemia, so the T cells may come from the graft donor.

The V call is TRBV7-8, the J call TRBJ2-5; 12 positions match TRBD1. The CDR3 totals 17 residues. The germline V gene encodes CDR1 SGHVS and CDR2 FQNEAQ. Germline trimming cut 9 bases from V and 2 bases from J; bases unmatched to any gene: 13. Here the CDR3 reads CARREGTGGLRQETQYF. The CDR3 coding sequence is TGTGCCAGAAGAGAGGGGACAGGGGGCCTTAGGCAAGAGACCCAGTACTTC.

This rearrangement joins TRBV15 to TRBJ1-1; D may be TRBD1 (5 bases). Per germline, CDR1 LNHNV and CDR2 YYDKDF (reference sequence). The CDR3 consists of 14 residues. V was clipped by 0 bases and J by 7 bases, with 12 bases between them. In DNA, the CDR3 is TGTGCCACCAGCAGAGAGTGGGCAGGGCGTGAAGCTTTCTTT. This sequence encodes CATSREWAGREAFF.

This clonotype was counted only a few times. The chain carries TRBV29-1 and TRBJ2-7; D tentatively reads TRBD1 or TRBD2 (5 bases each). Trimming left V 1 base short and J 6 bases short, with 7 bases between. The CDR3 length is 11 residues. CDR1 is SQVTM, CDR2 ANQGSEA, per germline. CDR3 nucleotides: TGCAGCGTTGAAGGGGGGTCCGAGCAGTACTTC. Residues: CSVEGGSEQYF.